The clone carrying this TCR beta chain was observed a single time. Clones were sequenced by immunoSEQ multiplex PCR, and TCRdb holds only the in-frame ones, with some missing. Of about 210,000 clones listed, roughly 87% are singletons. The data were taken from a study of blood T cell repertoires in COVID-19. The CDR3 contains 17 residues. The germline V gene has CDR1 MDHEN and CDR2 SYDVKM. The germline V and J ends were trimmed by 6 bases and 7 bases, with 28 bases remaining between them. Recruitment covered fewer than 25 US areas and drew participants whose ages spanned roughly 18 to 89 years. What was sequenced was PBMCs or T cells enriched from blood (not recorded which). The clonotype originates from a man aged 18 to 35 with acute COVID-19. This chain links TRBV28 with TRBJ2-7; D is possibly TRBD1 (7 bases). The CDR3 region is CASRTWLRGDIWWEQYF. The CDR3 coding sequence is TGTGCCAGCAGGACGTGGCTCAGGGGGGACATTTGGTGGGAGCAGTACTTC.